Listed below are T cell receptor beta chains from one sample, sequenced in a study of T cell repertoires in cytomegalovirus infection. TCRdb analysed the reads with MiXCR anew, one entry per CDR3 protein. The repertoire includes about 830,000 distinct CDR3 sequences, 32% of them detected once, and approximately 13% sits in the top ten. These receptors lack a known antigen. The specimen comprised cultured CD8+ T cells from PBMCs, sampled from culture after CMV antigen stimulation. The source is a human donor in good health (CMV status not recorded). Some clones in this sample may be carry-over from other donors' samples. Both conserved end residues are part of each CDR3.

>TRBV7-6|TRBJ2-1
CASSFPTSGVRYDEQFF
>TRBV5-6|TRBJ1-6
CASSFGSFYSPLHF
>TRBV7-2|TRBJ2-3
CASSLDVGTDTQYF
>TRBV20-1|TRBJ2-1
CSTPPAYNEQFF
>TRBV14|TRBJ1-1
CASSQAWTGAITEAFF
>TRBV12-5|TRBJ2-1
CASGFDLNANEQFF
>TRBV7-1|TRBJ2-6
CASSARASSGANVLTF
>TRBV7-9|TRBJ1-5
CASSLVTSNQPQHF
>TRBV7-2|TRBJ2-5
CASLYLGLETQYF
>TRBV12-3/TRBV12-4|TRBJ1-1
CASSLMDREAFF
>TRBV6-5|TRBJ1-3
CASSYSTGGNTIYF
>TRBV9|TRBJ2-1
CASSVADSGGYEQFF
>TRBV27|TRBJ2-1
CASSLQTPTPVVHNEQFF
>TRBV2|TRBJ2-5
CASTPRTGFGETQYF
>TRBV12-3/TRBV12-4|TRBJ2-7
CASSLVLSHEQYF
>TRBV5-4|TRBJ1-1
CASSPVRDKNTEAFF